This T cell receptor (beta chain) was observed in a study of blood T cell repertoires in COVID-19. Whole-study context: Researchers got acute and convalescent COVID-19 samples from the United States, Italy and Spain. The cDNA or gDNA used as material had been derived from T cells, B-cell-depleted T cells, or PBMCs.

This CDR3 has 15 amino acids. In germline, CDR1 is SGHRS, CDR2 YFSETQ. Trimming took off 1 base at V and 5 bases at J, with 13 bases between the two ends. In the original processing: Amplified reference gene primers provided the basis for estimating nucleated cell counts. The protocol was immunoSEQ multiplex PCR, while the TCRdb copy is restricted to in-frame clones and leaves out a portion. V, J and clone size derive from that table, while D and trimming were established from the DNA sequence. The sample carries around 160,000 clones, 70% to 90% recorded once. The sequencing sample was made of peripheral blood. The rearrangement links TRBV5-1 to TRBJ2-1; no definite D call. This clonotype originated in a man aged 60-69 years with active or convalescent COVID-19. The CDR3 DNA reads TGCGCCAGCAGCTTGAGATCGGCAGGCAACAATGAGCAGTTCTTC. It specifies CASSLRSAGNNEQFF.